Listed below are T cell receptor beta chains from one sample, sequenced in a study of blood T cell repertoires in COVID-19. Sequencing was performed with immunoSEQ multiplex PCR; in TCRdb, only in-frame clones are kept and a portion is missing. The table shows about half a million clones, with 80% to 90% occurring only once. The sequenced sample consisted of peripheral blood. The source is a man between 18 and 29 years old with COVID-19, enrolled during active disease. CDR3s include the opening cysteine and the closing phenylalanine or tryptophan. The D gene is left open where the match is weak. Not all rows give a size; the values are once, few, many and, for expanded clones, a class.

TRBD2	TRBV6-1	TRBJ2-3	-	TGTGCCAGCAGTGAATATTACTGGACTAGCGCGACAGATACGCAGTATTTT	CASSEYYWTSATDTQYF
TRBD1	TRBV2	TRBJ2-7	-	TGTGCCCTCTTGGGACAGGGGTTCTACGAGCAGTACTTC	CALLGQGFYEQYF
-	TRBV5-1	TRBJ2-1	-	TGCGCCAGCAGCTTGGCGGGACAAGGAAATGAGCAGTTCTTC	CASSLAGQGNEQFF
TRBD2	TRBV3-1/TRBV3-2	TRBJ2-7	-	TGTGCCAGCAGCCCAACCCATAGCGGGGGGGGGTACGAGCAGTACTTC	CASSPTHSGGGYEQYF
TRBD1	TRBV6-5	TRBJ2-7	-	TGTGCCAGCAGTTACACCGGGACAGAGTCCTACGAGCAGTACTTC	CASSYTGTESYEQYF
TRBD1	TRBV3-1/TRBV3-2	TRBJ2-1	-	TGTGCCAGCAGCCCCCGGGACAGGGTGGGCTACAATGAGCAGTTCTTC	CASSPRDRVGYNEQFF
-	TRBV28	TRBJ2-1	-	TGTGCCAGCAGTTTTCGGGGAAGCTCCTACAATGAGCAGTTCTTC	CASSFRGSSYNEQFF
-	TRBV5-1	TRBJ2-7	once	TGCGCCAGCAGCTTGGGATCGCAGTCTTACGAGCAGTACTTC	CASSLGSQSYEQYF
-	TRBV27	TRBJ1-6	-	TGTGCCAGCATCCAGGGCGGCCAGGTCAATAATTCACCCCTCCACTTT	CASIQGGQVNNSPLHF
TRBD2	TRBV5-1	TRBJ2-2	-	TGCGCCAGCAGCTTGGTACCCAGCGGGGGCGACACCGGGGAGCTGTTTTTT	CASSLVPSGGDTGELFF
-	TRBV5-1	TRBJ2-1	-	TGCGCCAGCAGCTGGACTTGGAGCTCCTACAATGAGCAGTTCTTC	CASSWTWSSYNEQFF
TRBD2	TRBV19	TRBJ2-2	-	TGTGCCAGTAGTACACTAGCGGGACAAAGGCTGTTTTTT	CASSTLAGQRLFF
TRBD2	TRBV3-1/TRBV3-2	TRBJ2-7	-	TGTGCCAGCAGCCCCTTGACTAGCGGGGTGCTCTCCTACGAGCAGTACTTC	CASSPLTSGVLSYEQYF
-	TRBV5-8	TRBJ2-5	-	TGTGCCAGCAGCTTGCAGTTTCAAGAGACCCAGTACTTC	CASSLQFQETQYF
-	TRBV12-3/TRBV12-4	TRBJ1-1	-	TGTGCCAGCAGTTCACCCAGGGGTAGTGCTTTCTTT	CASSSPRGSAFF
TRBD1	TRBV28	TRBJ1-5	-	TGTGCCAGCAGCCAGGACAGGGCGAGAGGCCTTAATCAGCCCCAGCATTTT	CASSQDRARGLNQPQHF
-	TRBV7-6	TRBJ2-3	-	TGTGCCAGCAGCCCCTCAGGTGATACGCAGTATTTT	CASSPSGDTQYF
TRBD1	TRBV5-1	TRBJ2-5	-	TGCGCCAGCAGCTGGGGGACAGGGGGGCAAGAGACCCAGTACTTC	CASSWGTGGQETQYF
-	TRBV18	TRBJ2-4	-	TGTGCCAGCTCACCAACGGAGGGAAACATTCAGTACTTC	CASSPTEGNIQYF
TRBD2	TRBV5-1	TRBJ2-1	-	TGCGCCAGCGGGGGGGACTACAATGAGCAGTTCTTC	CASGGDYNEQFF
-	TRBV4-1	TRBJ2-1	-	TGCGCCAGCAGCCAAGATCCCTATCCTGAGCAGTTCTTC	CASSQDPYPEQFF
TRBD2	TRBV9	TRBJ2-1	once	TGTGCCAGCAGCGTCGGCGGGGGCTCCTACAATGAGCAGTTCTTC	CASSVGGGSYNEQFF
TRBD1	TRBV27	TRBJ1-2	-	TGTGCCAGCAGTTTTACGGGACAGAACTATGGCTACACCTTC	CASSFTGQNYGYTF
-	TRBV18	TRBJ1-1	few	TGTGCCAGCTCATGGACACGAATGAACACTGAAGCTTTCTTT	CASSWTRMNTEAFF
TRBD1	TRBV5-6	TRBJ1-2	-	TGTGCCAGCAGCTTGGTGGACAGGGGGAAGAGTGGCTACACCTTC	CASSLVDRGKSGYTF
-	TRBV7-2	TRBJ2-1	-	TGTGCCAGCAGCTTTGGCCGAAGCTCCTACAATGAGCAGTTCTTC	CASSFGRSSYNEQFF
-	TRBV20-1	TRBJ2-3	once	TGCAGTGCTAGTCAGGGGGGAGACACAGATACGCAGTATTTT	CSASQGGDTDTQYF
TRBD1	TRBV5-1	TRBJ1-1	-	TGCGCCAGCAGACAGGGGGCCGAATTGAACACTGAAGCTTTCTTT	CASRQGAELNTEAFF
-	TRBV5-6	TRBJ2-2	-	TGTGCCAGCAGCTCGTCCGTGAGACGGAGCACCGGGGAGCTGTTTTTT	CASSSSVRRSTGELFF
TRBD1	TRBV2	TRBJ2-7	-	TGTGCCAGCACTGGGACAGGGCCCCGCGAGCAGTACTTC	CASTGTGPREQYF
TRBD1	TRBV5-4	TRBJ2-1	-	TGTGCCAGCAGCTCCTATACGACAGGGGCCTACAATGAGCAGTTCTTC	CASSSYTTGAYNEQFF
-	TRBV5-4	TRBJ2-7	-	TGTGCCAGCAGCTTGGACGGTGACGAGCAGTACTTC	CASSLDGDEQYF
-	TRBV7-4	TRBJ2-7	-	TGTGCCAGCAGCTTGTGGGAGACGTCCTACGAGCAGTACTTC	CASSLWETSYEQYF
TRBD2	TRBV5-4	TRBJ2-1	-	TGTGCCAGCAGTTCGAAGGCCGGGACTAGCGGAGCGTACAATGAGCAGTTCTTC	CASSSKAGTSGAYNEQFF
-	TRBV7-9	TRBJ2-6	-	TGTGCCAGCAGTTATTTACGAGGCTTGCTCTCTGGGGCCAACGTCCTGACTTTC	CASSYLRGLLSGANVLTF
TRBD1	TRBV5-1	TRBJ1-1	-	TGCGCCAGCAGCTTGGTTCAGGGGGATGGTACTGAAGCTTTCTTT	CASSLVQGDGTEAFF